This paragraph covers one T cell receptor (beta chain) sequence. Trimming removed 5 bases from V and 1 base from J, with 8 bases in between. In germline, CDR1 is SGHAT, CDR2 FQNNGV. The CDR3 runs to 13 residues. The data originate from a study of cytomegalovirus exposure and HLA in healthy donors. 60 Vbeta and 13 Jbeta primers were used in PCR. The method was immunoSEQ multiplex PCR; TCRdb's version includes in-frame clones alone and lacks a portion of them. Among 80,000 to 100,000 clones listed, roughly 81% were seen once. The clonotype originates from a man in his forties or fifties in good health and CMV-seronegative. The rearrangement uses TRBV11-2 and TRBJ1-1, with D hard to call. The specimen was PBMCs. In nucleotides, the CDR3 is TGTGCCAGCAGCCCTTTTTGGAACACTGAAGCTTTCTTT. Translating gives CASSPFWNTEAFF.